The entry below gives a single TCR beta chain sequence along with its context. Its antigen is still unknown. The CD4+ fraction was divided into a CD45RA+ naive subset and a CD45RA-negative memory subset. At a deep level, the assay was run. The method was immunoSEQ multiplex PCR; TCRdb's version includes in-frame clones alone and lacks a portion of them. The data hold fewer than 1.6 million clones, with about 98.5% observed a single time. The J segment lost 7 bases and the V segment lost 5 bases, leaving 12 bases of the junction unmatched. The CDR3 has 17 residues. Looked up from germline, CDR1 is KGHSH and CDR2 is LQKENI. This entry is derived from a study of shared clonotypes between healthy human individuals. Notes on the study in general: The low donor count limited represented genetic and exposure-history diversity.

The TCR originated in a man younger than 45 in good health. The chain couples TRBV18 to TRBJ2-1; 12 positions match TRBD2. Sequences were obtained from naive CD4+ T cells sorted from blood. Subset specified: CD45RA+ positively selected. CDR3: CASSAPALAGGGNEQFF. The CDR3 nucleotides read TGTGCCAGCTCAGCTCCCGCTCTAGCGGGAGGGGGAAATGAGCAGTTCTTC.